The rows below give T cell receptor beta chains drawn from one sample of a study of T cells in Graves' hyperthyroidism and ophthalmopathy. A single record per CDR3 protein comes from TCRdb applying MiXCR to the multiplex PCR reads. The profile shows about 350,000 distinct CDR3 sequences, roughly 15% of them singletons. The sequenced sample consisted of blood. Every receptor here comes from a woman in her 30s with Graves' hyperthyroidism that later progressed to Graves' ophthalmopathy. Both conserved end residues are part of each CDR3. D genes are given only for firm matches. Clone size is shown for a subset of rows, as once, few, many or a class of expanded clone.

clone_size,j_call,d_call,v_call,cdr3_nt,cdr3_aa
few,TRBJ2-5,.,TRBV18,TGTGCCAGCTCACTACAGTCCGGGACTGGGAGGACCCAGTACTTC,CASSLQSGTGRTQYF
many,TRBJ1-2,.,TRBV12-3/TRBV12-4,TGTGCCAGCAGTCTAGACAGCCGATATGGCTACACCTTC,CASSLDSRYGYTF
many,TRBJ2-3,.,TRBV3-1,TGTGCCAGCAGCCAAGTCGCTAGACGCCCGGATACGCAGTATTTT,CASSQVARRPDTQYF
many,TRBJ1-2,TRBD1,TRBV13,TGTGCCAGCAGCCCGACAGGGTTCGGCTATGGCTACACCTTC,CASSPTGFGYGYTF
.,TRBJ2-5,.,TRBV5-1,TGCGCCAGCAGCTTGTATCGGAACCAAGAGACCCAGTACTTC,CASSLYRNQETQYF
.,TRBJ2-5,.,TRBV29-1,TGCAGCGGCCAACGGGACACCCAAGAGACCCAGTACTTC,CSGQRDTQETQYF
.,TRBJ1-2,TRBD1,TRBV13,TGTGCCAGCAGCTTTCGGGACAGGGGGGAGGAAAGCTACACCTTC,CASSFRDRGEESYTF
many,TRBJ1-1,.,TRBV18,TGTGCCAGCTCACCACGGGGCATAAACACTGAAGCTTTCTTT,CASSPRGINTEAFF
many,TRBJ1-4,.,TRBV18,TGTGCCAGCTCACCGGGACGGATTAATGAAAAACTGTTTTTT,CASSPGRINEKLFF
few,TRBJ1-1,.,TRBV5-1,TGCGCCAGCAGCGAGGGTCTAGCTGGTGGAAACACTGAAGCTTTCTTT,CASSEGLAGGNTEAFF
.,TRBJ2-3,TRBD2,TRBV7-8,TGTGCCAGCAGCATCCCTCCAGAGGGAGAAGCGGGAGGCACAGATACGCAGTATTTT,CASSIPPEGEAGGTDTQYF
few,TRBJ1-1,.,TRBV29-1,TGCAGCGTTGTTACGGCTGACAGGAGAACTGAAGCTTTCTTT,CSVVTADRRTEAFF
.,TRBJ1-2,.,TRBV3-1,TGTGCCAGCAGCCAAGAGGCAGCCGGATGGGGCTACACCTTC,CASSQEAAGWGYTF
.,TRBJ2-7,.,TRBV7-2,TGTGCCAGCAGACATCTCAGCAACCACGAGCAGTACTTC,CASRHLSNHEQYF
many,TRBJ1-2,TRBD1,TRBV6-1,TGTGCCAGCGTTGGGTTCGAGACAGGGGGCGCAGACTATGGCTACACCTTC,CASVGFETGGADYGYTF
.,TRBJ2-1,TRBD2,TRBV4-1,TGCGCCAGCAGCCAAGAACAGGGCGCTAAGCGGGGGGGTTACAATGAGCAGTTCTTC,CASSQEQGAKRGGYNEQFF
.,TRBJ2-2,TRBD2,TRBV3-1,TGTGCCAGCAGCCAAGATAGCGGGTCCTTGTCCGGGGAGCTGTTTTTT,CASSQDSGSLSGELFF
many,TRBJ1-1,.,TRBV3-1,TGTGCCAGCAGCCCAGATGACTTTCTGACTGAAGCTTTCTTT,CASSPDDFLTEAFF
many,TRBJ2-3,.,TRBV5-1,TGCGCCAGCAGCTTTGACAGAACAGATACGCAGTATTTT,CASSFDRTDTQYF
many,TRBJ2-3,.,TRBV28,TGTGCCAGCAGTTGGGGGACTAGCACAGATACGCAGTATTTT,CASSWGTSTDTQYF